This T cell receptor beta chain emerged from a study of shared clonotypes between healthy human individuals. Study results and limitations: Large depth notwithstanding, sorted-subset sequencing proved incomplete by rarefaction.

Cells designated naive CD8 were CD45RO-negative and were positively selected for CCR7, with terminally differentiated effector memory CD45RA+ cells excluded. This table comes from immunoSEQ multiplex PCR, and its TCRdb copy is limited to in-frame clones, with some not included. The sample has about 580,000 clones; 98% are singletons. About this clone: What it binds is not known.

The CDR3 length is 12 residues. CDR1 is MNHNS and CDR2 is SASEGT in the germline V gene. J lost 5 bases, V lost 9 bases, and 5 bases had no gene match. The sequencing input was naive CD8+ T cells sorted from blood. The receptor was derived from a man younger than 40 in good health. The chain joins TRBV6-1 to TRBJ2-7, with 9 bases aligning to TRBD1. The CDR3 nucleotides read TGTGCCAGTCGGGACAGGGACCACGAGCAGTACTTC. This gives the protein CASRDRDHEQYF.